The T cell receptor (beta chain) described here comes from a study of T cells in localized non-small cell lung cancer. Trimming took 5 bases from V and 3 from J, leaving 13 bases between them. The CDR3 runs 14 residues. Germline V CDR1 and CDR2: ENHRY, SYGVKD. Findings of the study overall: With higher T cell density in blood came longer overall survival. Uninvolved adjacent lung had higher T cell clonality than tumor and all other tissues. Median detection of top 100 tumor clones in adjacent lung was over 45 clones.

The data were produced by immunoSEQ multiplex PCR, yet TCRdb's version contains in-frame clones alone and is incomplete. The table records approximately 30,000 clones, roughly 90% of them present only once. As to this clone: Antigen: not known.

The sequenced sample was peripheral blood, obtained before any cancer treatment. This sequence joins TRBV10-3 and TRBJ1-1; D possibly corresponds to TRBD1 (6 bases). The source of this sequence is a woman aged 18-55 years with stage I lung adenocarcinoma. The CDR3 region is CAISTGLGDTEAFF. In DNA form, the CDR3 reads TGTGCCATCAGTACAGGGTTGGGTGACACTGAAGCTTTCTTT.